A single sample is the source of the 22 T cell receptor beta chains below, sequenced in a study of OX40 agonist ivuxolimab in advanced cancers. Sequenced by immunoSEQ multiplex PCR; TCRdb stores in-frame clones only, minus some. Altogether 68,000 or so clones are present, roughly 88% being singletons, with the ten largest covering about 8.2%. The specimen comprised CD4+ or CD8+ T cells sorted from blood, sampled in a trial of the OX40 agonist ivuxolimab. Receptor source: an adult with an advanced solid tumor such as melanoma, head and neck, liver or kidney cancer.

The chain couples TRBV7-9 to TRBJ2-7, with a weak D call TRBD1 (6 bases). The CDR3 contains 15 residues. The V end lost 1 base, the J end lost 5 bases, and 15 bases lay between the germline ends. Germline loops: CDR1 SEHNR, CDR2 FQNEAQ (reference sequence). The CDR3 nucleotides read TGTGCCAGCAGCTTAGGCCAACAGGGAACCCACGAGCAGTACTTC. Translating gives CASSLGQQGTHEQYF. Full variable domain (rest looked up from reference TRBV7-9 and TRBJ2-7): DTGVSQNPRHKITKRGQNVTFRCDPISEHNRLYWYRQTLGQGPEFLTYFQNEAQLEKSRLLSDRFSAERPKGSFSTLEIQRTEQGDSAMYLCASSLGQQGTHEQYFGPGTRLTVT.

This rearrangement joins TRBV19 to TRBJ1-3, with D unresolved. Germline loops: CDR1 LNHDA, CDR2 SQIVND (reference sequence). V shed 7 bases and J shed 0 bases, with 10 bases lying between them. The CDR3 sequence is 14 residues long. CDR3 residues: CASNGLHSGNTIYF. The CDR3 DNA reads TGTGCCAGTAACGGCCTACACTCTGGAAACACCATATATTTT.

CDR3 loop: CASSPESLGRTGELFF. The CDR3 region has the DNA TGTGCCAGCAGCCCGGAGAGCCTCGGTCGGACCGGGGAGCTGTTTTTT. This sequence joins TRBV7-2 and TRBJ2-2; D unresolved. Between the trimmed V and J ends, which lost 5 bases and 5 bases, there was a span of 18 bases. The germline CDR1 and CDR2 sequences are SGHTA and FQGNSA. There are 16 residues in the CDR3.

The chain couples TRBV11-2 to TRBJ1-2, with D possibly being TRBD1 (5 bases). Germline V lookup: CDR1 SGHAT, CDR2 FQNNGV. With 1 base removed from V and 3 bases from J, the gap between germline ends came to 9 bases. The CDR3 totals 14 residues. CDR3 nucleotides: TGTGCCAGCAGCTTAGGGAGACAGCACTATGGCTACACCTTC. It is translated as CASSLGRQHYGYTF.

The genes are TRBV6-4 and TRBJ2-1; 10 nucleotides agree with TRBD1. Germline assignment: CDR1 MRHNA and CDR2 SNTAGT. V gave up 5 bases and J gave up 9 bases; unmatched junction bases: 7. This CDR3 spans 14 amino acids. CDR3 sequence reads: CASSPGTGEAEQFF. The CDR3 bases are TGTGCCAGCAGTCCCGGGACAGGGGAGGCTGAGCAGTTCTTC.

DNA of the CDR3: TGTGCCAGCAGCTTAGGGACAGGGAGCGGCTACACCTTC. It yields the protein CASSLGTGSGYTF. The V gene is TRBV7-6, the J gene TRBJ1-2; TRBD1 matches at 8 bases. V gave up 1 base and J gave up 8 bases; unmatched junction bases: 3. The germline CDR1 and CDR2 sequences are SGHVS and FNYEAQ. The CDR3 has 13 amino acids.

The J gene is TRBJ1-2, the V gene TRBV25-1; D gene unclear. This CDR3 is built from 13 residues. Germline V CDR1 and CDR2: MGHDK, SYGVNS. V was pared by 5 bases and J by 2 bases, with 9 bases between. The CDR3 spells CASSSPGNYGYTF. The CDR3 DNA reads as TGTGCCAGCAGTTCCCCGGGGAACTATGGCTACACCTTC.

The chain is built from TRBV5-6 and TRBJ1-2; TRBD1 matches 7 bases. V was pared by 4 bases and J by 3 bases, with 6 bases of the junction left unmatched. The germline V gene has CDR1 SGHDT and CDR2 YYEEEE. The length of the CDR3 is 14 residues. The DNA of the CDR3 is TGTGCCAGCAGCCCGGGACAGACTTACTATGGCTACACCTTC. Translation gives CASSPGQTYYGYTF.

The CDR3: CASSARYPNTDTQYF. CDR3 DNA sequence: TGTGCCAGCAGTGCGAGGTATCCAAACACAGATACGCAGTATTTT. The J gene is TRBJ2-3, the V gene TRBV6-5; no definite D call. CDR1 is MNHEY, CDR2 SVGAGI, per germline. The CDR3 has 15 residues. Trimming cost V 5 bases and J 2 bases, with 14 bases left between them.

This clone was seen a single time. The chain is built from TRBV18 and TRBJ1-3; D remains unclear. V was clipped by 3 bases and J by 0 bases, with 9 bases between them. The V gene's germline CDR1 is KGHSH and CDR2 LQKENI. This CDR3 is 15 amino acids long. The CDR3 loop is CASSPQENSGNTIYF. The CDR3 DNA reads TGTGCCAGCTCACCTCAGGAGAACTCTGGAAACACCATATATTTT.

The rearrangement uses TRBV5-1 and TRBJ2-1, with a possible D match to TRBD1 (6 bases). CDR1 is SGHRS and CDR2 is YFSETQ in the germline V gene. Trimming left V 9 bases short and J 2 bases short, with 18 bases between. This CDR3 region has 15 residues. CDR3 nucleotide sequence: TGCGCCACCTCTCTGGGGCAGGGGCCCTACAATGAGCAGTTCTTC. It is translated as CATSLGQGPYNEQFF.

This chain links TRBV4-3 with TRBJ1-1; no firm D call. Trimming left V 4 bases short and J 5 bases short, with 11 bases between. The CDR3 runs 13 residues. Germline assignment: CDR1 LGHNA and CDR2 YSLEER. In DNA form, the CDR3 reads TGCGCCAGCAGCCCCCGCGGCGAAACTGAAGCTTTCTTT. Residues: CASSPRGETEAFF.

The rearrangement joins TRBV2 to TRBJ2-5, with D possibly TRBD2 on 6 matching bases. The CDR3 sequence is 16 residues long. With 6 bases removed from V and 5 bases from J, the gap between germline ends came to 22 bases. CDR1 and CDR2 from the germline V gene are SNHLY and FYNNEI. The CDR3 loop reads CASRPPGRARGETQYF. CDR3 nucleotide sequence: TGTGCCAGCAGGCCCCCCGGGCGAGCCCGGGGGGAGACCCAGTACTTC.

V gene TRBV5-1 combines with J gene TRBJ2-5; D unresolved. Germline V gives CDR1 SGHRS, CDR2 YFSETQ. This CDR3 contains 14 residues. Trimming pared 0 bases from V and 7 bases from J, leaving 13 bases between. The CDR3, as DNA: TGCGCCAGCAGCTTGGACACCACGGATGGGACCCAGTACTTC. Its protein product is CASSLDTTDGTQYF.

The V call is TRBV19, the J call TRBJ1-4; D might be TRBD1 (5 bases). The CDR3 loop spans 14 amino acids. Germline lookup yields CDR1 LNHDA and CDR2 SQIVND (reference sequence). With 10 bases removed from V and 4 bases from J, the gap between germline ends came to 16 bases. The DNA of the CDR3 is TGTGCCACCTCCCTATTGACAGTTAATGAAAAACTGTTTTTT. Translated, it gives CATSLLTVNEKLFF.

This clone is a singleton in its sample. V usage is TRBV7-2 and J usage is TRBJ1-5; 10 bases map to TRBD1. The CDR3 sequence is 15 residues long. Germline V lookup: CDR1 SGHTA, CDR2 FQGNSA. The J segment lost 6 bases and the V segment lost 4 bases, leaving 6 bases of the junction unmatched. The CDR3 reads CASSSGTGERQPQHF. Written as DNA, the CDR3 is TGTGCCAGCAGCTCCGGGACAGGGGAGCGTCAGCCCCAGCATTTT. The full variable domain, completed using reference TRBV7-2 and TRBJ1-5, is GAGVSQSPSNKVTEKGKDVELRCDPISGHTALYWYRQSLGQGLEFLIYFQGNSAPDKSGLPSDRFSAERTGGSVSTLTIQRTQQEDSAVYLCASSSGTGERQPQHFGDGTRLSIL.

V is TRBV5-5 and J is TRBJ2-7; D is perhaps TRBD2 (6 bases). This CDR3 contains 14 residues. Germline loops: CDR1 SGHKS, CDR2 YYEKEE (reference sequence). V was trimmed by 6 bases and J by 5 bases, leaving 18 bases between them. CDR3 bases: TGTGCCAGCACCGCCGGGGAGGTATCCGACGAGCAGTACTTC. Its protein product is CASTAGEVSDEQYF.

The V and J genes are TRBV11-2 and TRBJ2-7; D is unresolved. The germline V gene has CDR1 SGHAT and CDR2 FQNNGV. The CDR3 sequence is 14 residues long. V dropped 1 base and J dropped 1 base, with 8 bases sitting between them. CDR3 sequence: CASSLVQPSYEQYF. CDR3 nucleotide sequence: TGTGCCAGCAGCTTAGTACAGCCTTCCTACGAGCAGTACTTC.

The rearrangement joins TRBV28 to TRBJ2-5, with 9 bases that match TRBD1. CDR1 is MDHEN, CDR2 SYDVKM, per germline. This CDR3 is built from 16 residues. J gave up 4 bases and V 3 bases, and 9 bases lay outside the gene matches. DNA for the CDR3: TGTGCCAGCAGTTTCACTTACAGGGGGCTCGGAGAGACCCAGTACTTC. This gives the protein CASSFTYRGLGETQYF.

The gene calls are TRBV5-5 and TRBJ1-4, with no clear D. The CDR3 has 15 amino acids. The V end was cut by 0 bases, the J end by 8 bases, with 14 bases between. Per the germline V gene, CDR1 is SGHKS and CDR2 is YYEKEE (reference sequence). CDR3 in DNA: TGTGCCAGCAGCTTGGAGTTTGTCCGGGGAGAAAAACTGTTTTTT. As protein: CASSLEFVRGEKLFF.

The genes are TRBV7-8 and TRBJ1-2; 8 bases map to TRBD1. The CDR3 runs to 14 residues. Germline CDR1 reads SGHVS; CDR2 reads FQNEAQ. V trimming: 4 bases; J trimming: 6 bases; junction bases outside the gene matches: 7. CDR3 residues: CASSSRDRLNGYTF. As DNA, the CDR3 is TGTGCCAGCAGCTCCCGGGACAGGTTGAATGGCTACACCTTC.

The chain carries TRBV5-4 and TRBJ1-1; D may be TRBD1 (5 bases). V shed 4 bases and J shed 1 base, with 11 bases lying between them. Per the germline V gene, CDR1 is SGHNT and CDR2 is YYREEE (reference sequence). The CDR3 runs 14 residues. The CDR3 DNA sequence: TGTGCCAGCAGCAGGGACGGCAAGAACACTGAAGCTTTCTTT. It specifies CASSRDGKNTEAFF. Drawing the rest from reference TRBV5-4 and TRBJ1-1, the complete variable domain is ETGVTQSPTHLIKTRGQQVTLRCSSQSGHNTVSWYQQALGQGPQFIFQYYREEENGRGNFPPRFSGLQFPNYSSELNVNALELDDSALYLCASSRDGKNTEAFFGQGTRLTVV.